This entry features one T cell receptor (beta chain) sequence. Its antigen is still unknown. V was trimmed by 2 bases and J by 7 bases, leaving 14 bases between them. CDR1 and CDR2 (germline): MNHEY, SVGEGT. CDR3 length: 14 amino acids. The entry originates in a study of T cell responses to AZD1222 COVID-19 vaccine. Study outcomes and limitations: The reported proportion of spike-specific TCRs targeting unmutated variant regions was nearly half.

Data came from immunoSEQ multiplex PCR; TCRdb stores just in-frame clones and leaves some out. The sample has around 130,000 clones; approximately 86% are singletons. Source: peripheral blood, taken on day 0 of AZD1222 vaccination. J is TRBJ1-1 and V is TRBV6-2 or TRBV6-3, with D possibly being TRBD1 (5 bases). The clonotype comes from an adult in good health. CDR3 sequence (DNA): TGTGCCAGCAGTTACCGACAGACCGGGGGTGAAGCTTTCTTT. Translation: CASSYRQTGGEAFF.